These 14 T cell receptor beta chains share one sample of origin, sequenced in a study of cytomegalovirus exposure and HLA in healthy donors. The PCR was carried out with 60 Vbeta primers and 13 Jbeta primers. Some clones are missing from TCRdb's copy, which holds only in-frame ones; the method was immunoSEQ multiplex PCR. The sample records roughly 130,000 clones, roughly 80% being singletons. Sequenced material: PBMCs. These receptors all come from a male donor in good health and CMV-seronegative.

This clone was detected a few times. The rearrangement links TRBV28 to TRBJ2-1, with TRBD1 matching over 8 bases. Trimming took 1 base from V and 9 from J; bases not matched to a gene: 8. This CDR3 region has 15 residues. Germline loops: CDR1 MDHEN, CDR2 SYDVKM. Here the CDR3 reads CASSLYETGAGEQFF. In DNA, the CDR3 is TGTGCCAGCAGTTTATATGAGACAGGGGCGGGTGAGCAGTTCTTC.

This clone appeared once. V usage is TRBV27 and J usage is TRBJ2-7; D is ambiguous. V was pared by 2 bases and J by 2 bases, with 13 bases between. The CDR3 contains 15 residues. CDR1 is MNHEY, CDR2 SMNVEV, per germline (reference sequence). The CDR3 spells CASSLGINHPYEQYF. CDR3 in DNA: TGTGCCAGCAGTTTAGGCATAAACCATCCCTACGAGCAGTACTTC.

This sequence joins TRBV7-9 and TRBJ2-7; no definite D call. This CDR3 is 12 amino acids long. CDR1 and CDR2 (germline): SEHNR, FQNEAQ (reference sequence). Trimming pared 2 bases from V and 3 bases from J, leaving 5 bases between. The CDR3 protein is CASSLNSYEQYF. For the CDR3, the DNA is TGTGCCAGCAGCTTAAACAGCTACGAGCAGTACTTC.

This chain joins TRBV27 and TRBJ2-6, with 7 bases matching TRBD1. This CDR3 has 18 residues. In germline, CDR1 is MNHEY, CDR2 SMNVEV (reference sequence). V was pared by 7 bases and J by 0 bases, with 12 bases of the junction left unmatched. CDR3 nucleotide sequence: TGTGCCAGCAACCCGACAGGGCTGCCAAGCTCTGGGGCCAACGTCCTGACTTTC. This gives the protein CASNPTGLPSSGANVLTF.

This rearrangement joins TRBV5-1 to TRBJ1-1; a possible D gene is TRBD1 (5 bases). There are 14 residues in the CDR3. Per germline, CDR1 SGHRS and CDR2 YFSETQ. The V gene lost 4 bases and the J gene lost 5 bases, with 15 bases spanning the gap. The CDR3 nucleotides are TGCGCCAGCAGCCCTCAGGGTGGTTTTACTGAAGCTTTCTTT. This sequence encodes CASSPQGGFTEAFF. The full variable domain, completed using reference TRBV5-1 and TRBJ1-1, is KAGVTQTPRYLIKTRGQQVTLSCSPISGHRSVSWYQQTPGQGLQFLFEYFSETQRNKGNFPGRFSGRQFSNSRSEMNVSTLELGDSALYLCASSPQGGFTEAFFGQGTRLTVV.

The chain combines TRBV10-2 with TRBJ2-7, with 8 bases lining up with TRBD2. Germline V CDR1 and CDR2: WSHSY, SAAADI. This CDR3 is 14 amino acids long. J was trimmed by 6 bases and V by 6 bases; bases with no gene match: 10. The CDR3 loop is CASRKPGTRGEQYF. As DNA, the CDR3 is TGCGCCAGCAGGAAGCCCGGGACTAGAGGCGAGCAGTACTTC.

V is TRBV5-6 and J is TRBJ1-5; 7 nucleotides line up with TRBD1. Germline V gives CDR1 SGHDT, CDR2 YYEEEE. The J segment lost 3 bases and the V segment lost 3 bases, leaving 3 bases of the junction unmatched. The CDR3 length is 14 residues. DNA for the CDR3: TGTGCCAGCAGCTGGGGACAGTCCAATCAGCCCCAGCATTTT. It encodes CASSWGQSNQPQHF. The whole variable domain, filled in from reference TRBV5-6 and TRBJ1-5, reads DAGVTQSPTHLIKTRGQQVTLRCSPKSGHDTVSWYQQALGQGPQFIFQYYEEEERQRGNFPDRFSGHQFPNYSSELNVNALLLGDSALYLCASSWGQSNQPQHFGDGTRLSIL.

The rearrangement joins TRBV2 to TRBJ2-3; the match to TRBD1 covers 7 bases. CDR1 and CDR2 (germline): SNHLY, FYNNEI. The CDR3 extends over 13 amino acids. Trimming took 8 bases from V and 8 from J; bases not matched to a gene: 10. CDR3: CASHRGMAGTQYF. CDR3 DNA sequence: TGTGCCAGCCACAGGGGAATGGCAGGTACGCAGTATTTT.

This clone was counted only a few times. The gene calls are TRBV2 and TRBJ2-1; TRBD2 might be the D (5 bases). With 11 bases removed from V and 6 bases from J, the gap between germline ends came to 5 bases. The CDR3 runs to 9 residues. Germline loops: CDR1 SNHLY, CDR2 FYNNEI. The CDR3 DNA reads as TGTGCCGCGGGCAATGAGCAGTTCTTC. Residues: CAAGNEQFF.

The chain's CDR3 is CASSPLGYTF. The CDR3 DNA reads TGTGCCAGCAGCCCCCTCGGGTACACCTTC. This chain joins TRBV28 and TRBJ1-2, with D unclear. Looked up from germline, CDR1 is MDHEN and CDR2 is SYDVKM. Between the trimmed V and J ends, which lost 6 bases and 11 bases, there was a span of 10 bases. The CDR3 length is 10 residues.

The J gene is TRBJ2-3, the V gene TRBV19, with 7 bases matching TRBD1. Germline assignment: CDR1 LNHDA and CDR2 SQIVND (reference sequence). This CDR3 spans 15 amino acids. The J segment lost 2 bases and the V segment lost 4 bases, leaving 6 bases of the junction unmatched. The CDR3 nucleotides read TGTGCCAGTAGTACCTCAGGGGGTTACACAGATACGCAGTATTTT. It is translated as CASSTSGGYTDTQYF.

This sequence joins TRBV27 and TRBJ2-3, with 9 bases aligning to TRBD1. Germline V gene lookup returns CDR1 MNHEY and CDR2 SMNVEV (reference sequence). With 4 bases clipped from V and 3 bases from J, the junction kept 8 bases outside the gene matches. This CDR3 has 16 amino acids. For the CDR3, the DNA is TGTGCCAGCAGTTCCTACACAGGGGGCTTAACAGATACGCAGTATTTT. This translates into CASSSYTGGLTDTQYF.

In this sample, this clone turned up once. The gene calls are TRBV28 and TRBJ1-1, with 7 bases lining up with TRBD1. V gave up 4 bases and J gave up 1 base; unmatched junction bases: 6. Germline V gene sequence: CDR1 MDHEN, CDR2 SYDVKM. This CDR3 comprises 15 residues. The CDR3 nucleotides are TGTGCCAGCAGTTGGGGCAGGGGGTCGAACACTGAAGCTTTCTTT. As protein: CASSWGRGSNTEAFF. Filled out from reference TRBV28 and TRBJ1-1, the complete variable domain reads DVKVTQSSRYLVKRTGEKVFLECVQDMDHENMFWYRQDPGLGLRLIYFSYDVKMKEKGDIPEGYSVSREKKERFSLILESASTNQTSMYLCASSWGRGSNTEAFFGQGTRLTVV.

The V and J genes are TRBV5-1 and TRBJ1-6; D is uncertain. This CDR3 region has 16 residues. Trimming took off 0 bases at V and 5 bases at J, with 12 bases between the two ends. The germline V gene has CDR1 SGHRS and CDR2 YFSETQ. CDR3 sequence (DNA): TGCGCCAGCAGCTTGGGCCTTACCACAAATAATTCACCCCTCCACTTT. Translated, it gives CASSLGLTTNNSPLHF.